The 25 T cell receptor beta chains in this list originate from one sample, sequenced in a study of T cells in Graves' hyperthyroidism and ophthalmopathy. There were TCR beta CDR3 regions amplified from RNA transcripts. During a first-round RT-PCR of the TCR CDR3, the HTBI primer set was used. TCRdb used MiXCR to reprocess the multiplex PCR reads, holding one entry per CDR3 protein. Of 190,000 or so distinct CDR3 sequences listed, approximately 16% were seen once; the top ten hold approximately 40%. Input material: blood. These receptor sequences come from a middle-aged man with Graves' hyperthyroidism.

This clonotype was counted at least ten times. The J gene is TRBJ1-2, the V gene TRBV7-2, with D hard to call. The germline CDR1 and CDR2 sequences are SGHTA and FQGNSA. The CDR3 covers 14 residues. Trimming cost V 0 bases and J 0 bases, with 5 bases left between them. CDR3 in amino acids: CASSLAGANYGYTF. CDR3 coding DNA: TGTGCCAGCAGCTTAGCTGGGGCTAACTATGGCTACACCTTC.

This rearrangement joins TRBV2 to TRBJ2-7; unclear D gene. Germline V lookup: CDR1 SNHLY, CDR2 FYNNEI. Between the trimmed V and J ends, which lost 4 bases and 2 bases, there was a span of 12 bases. The CDR3 length is 14 residues. CDR3 nucleotides: TGTGCCAGCAGTGTATCTGGGAAGACCTACGAGCAGTACTTC. This encodes CASSVSGKTYEQYF.

This clonotype was detected ten times or more. The rearrangement links TRBV11-3 to TRBJ1-1; weak D call: TRBD1 (5 bases). CDR1 is SGHNT, CDR2 YENEEA, per germline. CDR3 length: 14 amino acids. The V and J ends lost 1 base and 1 base respectively, with 7 bases between them. The CDR3 sequence is CASSLGDSNTEAFF. CDR3 coding DNA: TGTGCCAGCAGCTTAGGGGACTCGAACACTGAAGCTTTCTTT.

This clonotype was recorded at least ten times. The chain uses TRBV7-2 and TRBJ2-7; the D is unclear. The germline gives CDR1 SGHTA, CDR2 FQGNSA. This CDR3 comprises 15 residues. Trimming left V 2 bases short and J 2 bases short, with 13 bases between. The CDR3 DNA reads TGTGCCAGCAGCTTATCTTGGATGGAGACCTACGAGCAGTACTTC. Its protein is CASSLSWMETYEQYF.

The V gene is TRBV19, the J gene TRBJ2-1; TRBD2 matches 12 bases. Germline loops: CDR1 LNHDA, CDR2 SQIVND (reference sequence). V lost 1 base, J lost 5 bases, and 3 bases stayed unmatched. The CDR3 spans 16 residues. This chain's CDR3 is CASSIVLAGGHNEQFF. The DNA of the CDR3 is TGTGCCAGTAGTATAGTACTAGCGGGGGGACACAATGAGCAGTTCTTC.

The J gene is TRBJ2-5, the V gene TRBV29-1, with D possibly called TRBD1 or TRBD2 (5 bases each). This CDR3 region has 12 residues. V lost 2 bases, J lost 5 bases, and 9 bases lay in between. Germline V gene lookup returns CDR1 SQVTM and CDR2 ANQGSEA. The CDR3 nucleotides read TGCAGCGTTGAACGAGGGGAGGAGACCCAGTACTTC. Amino acid sequence: CSVERGEETQYF.

The chain recombines TRBV30 with TRBJ2-2, with D perhaps matching TRBD1 (5 bases). Germline V gene data show CDR1 as GTSNPN and CDR2 as SVGIG (reference sequence). This CDR3 is built from 14 residues. Between the trimmed V and J ends, which lost 4 bases and 2 bases, there was a span of 11 bases. The CDR3 DNA reads as TGTGCCTGGACAGGGTTAAAAAACACCGGGGAGCTGTTTTTT. It codes for CAWTGLKNTGELFF.

This clonotype is medium-sized in the sample. The J gene is TRBJ2-7, the V gene TRBV28; 9 nucleotides line up with TRBD1. From germline, CDR1 is MDHEN and CDR2 SYDVKM. With V trimmed by 4 bases and J by 2 bases, 0 bases remained unmatched. CDR3 size: 13 residues. The CDR3 nucleotides are TGTGCCAGCAGTTACAGGGGGCCCTACGAGCAGTACTTC. Translating it yields CASSYRGPYEQYF.

This clonotype was observed a few times. This rearrangement joins TRBV18 to TRBJ1-1; possible D gene TRBD1, 5 bases. The CDR3 consists of 16 residues. Trimming pared 1 base from V and 1 base from J, leaving 13 bases between. CDR1 is KGHSH and CDR2 is LQKENI in the germline V gene. CDR3 region: CASSPQGAGTNTEAFF. In nucleotides, the CDR3 is TGTGCCAGCTCACCACAAGGGGCAGGGACGAACACTGAAGCTTTCTTT.

The chain employs TRBV7-2 and TRBJ2-4; 7 bases align to TRBD1. The V gene end was trimmed by 5 bases and the J gene end by 1 base; junction bases not matched to a gene: 8. The CDR3 is 16 amino acids. Germline-derived CDR1 and CDR2 are SGHTA and FQGNSA. The CDR3, as DNA: TGTGCCAGCAGCGCAACAGGGGCCGGGGCCAAAAACATTCAGTACTTC. Translated, it gives CASSATGAGAKNIQYF.

This clonotype was picked up many times. The chain recombines TRBV3-1 with TRBJ2-7, with 13 bases matching TRBD2. Germline values: CDR1 LGHDT, CDR2 YNNKEL (reference sequence). This CDR3 has 15 residues. With V trimmed by 4 bases and J by 3 bases, 3 bases remained unmatched. CDR3 bases: TGTGCCAGCAGCCTGGGACTAGCGGGACACTACGAGCAGTACTTC. Its protein product is CASSLGLAGHYEQYF.

This clonotype was seen ten or more times. V usage is TRBV5-1 and J usage is TRBJ2-1; tentatively, D is TRBD2 (6 bases). CDR3 length: 16 residues. The germline V gene has CDR1 SGHRS and CDR2 YFSETQ. Trimming cost V 4 bases and J 3 bases, with 17 bases left between them. Here the CDR3 reads CASSIQSSAYYNEQFF. The CDR3 bases are TGCGCCAGCAGCATACAGTCTAGCGCTTACTACAATGAGCAGTTCTTC. Full variable domain (missing parts from reference TRBV5-1 and TRBJ2-1): KAGVTQTPRYLIKTRGQQVTLSCSPISGHRSVSWYQQTPGQGLQFLFEYFSETQRNKGNFPGRFSGRQFSNSRSEMNVSTLELGDSALYLCASSIQSSAYYNEQFFGPGTRLTVL.

This clonotype was seen ten or more times. The chain recombines TRBV9 with TRBJ1-3; 7 nucleotides agree with TRBD1. Germline lookup yields CDR1 SGDLS and CDR2 YYNGEE. With V trimmed by 3 bases and J by 2 bases, 5 bases remained unmatched. The CDR3 extends over 15 amino acids. CDR3 DNA sequence: TGTGCCAGCAGCGCAGACCAGGGGGCTGGAAACACCATATATTTT. It translates to CASSADQGAGNTIYF.

This clonotype was recorded at least ten times. The chain joins TRBV11-2 to TRBJ1-1; the D is unclear. The CDR3 has 16 amino acids. From germline, CDR1 is SGHAT and CDR2 FQNNGV. Trimming stripped 0 bases from V and 1 base from J, with 12 bases between. This chain's CDR3 is CASSLEFGRKNTEAFF. The CDR3 nucleotides are TGTGCCAGCAGCTTAGAGTTCGGCAGAAAGAACACTGAAGCTTTCTTT.

This clonotype was found many times. The chain carries TRBV5-1 and TRBJ1-4, with D unclear. Trimming shortened V by 0 bases and J by 5 bases, and 11 bases separated the two germline ends. The length of the CDR3 is 15 residues. Germline V gene sequence: CDR1 SGHRS, CDR2 YFSETQ. The chain's CDR3 is CASSLVQGRNEKLFF. In DNA form, the CDR3 reads TGCGCCAGCAGCTTGGTTCAAGGACGAAATGAAAAACTGTTTTTT.

Of note for this clonotype: Germline is not matched at one junction end, which may reflect a read error. V gene TRBV5-5 combines with J gene TRBJ1-5; D gene ambiguous. The CDR3 runs 16 residues. Germline V gene data show CDR1 as SGHKS and CDR2 as YYEKEE (reference sequence). CDR3 nucleotide sequence: TGTGCCCGCAGCTTGGAGGCAGACCTATCCCTGGGACCCCAGCATTTT. The encoded protein is CARSLEADLSLGPQHF.

This chain links TRBV3-1 with TRBJ2-7; D is unclear. The CDR3 covers 12 residues. V was trimmed by 1 base and J by 7 bases, leaving 8 bases between them. Germline values: CDR1 LGHDT, CDR2 YNNKEL (reference sequence). CDR3 DNA: TGTGCCAGCAGCCAAGTGAGCTGGGAGCAGTACTTC. Translation: CASSQVSWEQYF.

This clonotype was observed at least ten times. The chain is built from TRBV20-1 and TRBJ1-5, with TRBD1 matching over 7 bases. The CDR3 totals 13 residues. The germline gives CDR1 DFQATT, CDR2 SNEGSKA (reference sequence). V was clipped by 6 bases and J by 6 bases; unmatched bases: 8. The CDR3 loop reads CSAIRQGGQPQHF. CDR3 DNA: TGCAGTGCCATCCGACAGGGCGGTCAGCCCCAGCATTTT.

A few counts support this clonotype. For the CDR3, the DNA is TGCGCCAGCGCCTCCGGGACAGGGGGGGATCAGCCCCAGCATTTT. Residues: CASASGTGGDQPQHF. The chain joins TRBV5-1 to TRBJ1-5; 11 positions agree with TRBD1. The V segment lost 7 bases and the J segment 5 bases; nucleotides outside the gene matches: 8. Germline V gene lookup returns CDR1 SGHRS and CDR2 YFSETQ. The CDR3 is 15 residues long.

V is TRBV29-1 and J is TRBJ2-7, with TRBD1 matching over 8 bases. This CDR3 has 13 residues. Germline lookup yields CDR1 SQVTM and CDR2 ANQGSEA. The ends lost 4 bases at V and 5 bases at J; junction bases unmatched: 7. As DNA, the CDR3 is TGCAGCGTTGTGGACAGGGAGCTCCACGAGCAGTACTTC. The encoded protein is CSVVDRELHEQYF.

This clonotype showed up many times. Mismatch with germline at one junction end may stem from a read error. The rearrangement uses TRBV12-3 or TRBV12-4 and TRBJ1-5; D remains unclear. The length of the CDR3 is 12 residues. The CDR3 sequence: CASSLAGQPQHF. The CDR3 coding sequence is TGTGCCAGCAGCTTAGCGGGTCAGCCCCAGCATTTT.

At least ten counts were recorded for this clonotype. The chain is built from TRBV28 and TRBJ1-5, with TRBD1 as a possible D gene (6 bases). The CDR3 covers 13 residues. Germline V CDR1 and CDR2: MDHEN, SYDVKM. V gave up 6 bases and J gave up 5 bases, with 11 bases separating them. This CDR3 is CASSNTGYQPQHF. DNA for the CDR3: TGTGCCAGCAGCAATACAGGGTATCAGCCCCAGCATTTT.

In this sample, this clonotype turned up many times. This sequence joins TRBV6-1 and TRBJ1-2; D unresolved. Trimming stripped 0 bases from V and 8 bases from J, with 7 bases between. Per germline, CDR1 MNHNS and CDR2 SASEGT. The CDR3 length is 12 residues. The CDR3 sequence is CASSEALWGYTF. For the CDR3, the DNA is TGTGCCAGCAGTGAAGCGCTTTGGGGCTACACCTTC.

This clonotype was seen a handful of times. This chain links TRBV9 with TRBJ2-2, with D perhaps TRBD1 (7 bases). With 0 bases removed from V and 4 bases from J, the gap between germline ends came to 13 bases. CDR1 is SGDLS and CDR2 is YYNGEE in the germline V gene. The CDR3 covers 16 residues. The CDR3 sequence: CASSVGRQGGTGELFF. The CDR3, as DNA: TGTGCCAGCAGCGTAGGCAGACAGGGAGGCACCGGGGAGCTGTTTTTT.

V is TRBV6-2 or TRBV6-3 and J is TRBJ2-1; 9 positions agree with TRBD1. The CDR3 has 14 amino acids. Germline trimming cut 10 bases from V and 7 bases from J; bases unmatched to any gene: 11. CDR1 is MNHEY, CDR2 SVGEGT, per germline. CDR3 in DNA: TGTGCCACCGCCCTGACAGGGGGGGGGAATGAGCAGTTCTTC. Protein sequence: CATALTGGGNEQFF.